The present T cell receptor (beta chain) was sequenced within a study of CD8+CD57+ T cells in acquired aplastic anemia. Study-wide findings and caveats: CD8+ Simpson's diversity did not differ significantly between patients and controls. Shared by patients and controls, 25 to 35 CD8+ CDR3s were abundant in patients.

Genomic DNA served as template for TCR beta VDJ and CDR3 profiling. TCRdb reprocessed the reads via MiXCR and lists one record per CDR3 protein. The sample contains about 270,000 distinct CDR3 sequences, roughly 80% of which appear only once. Patients included in sequencing had previously demonstrated CD8+CD57+ cell expansion by flow cytometry. Acquired aplastic anemia of severe grade affected all patients. A word on this clonotype: What it binds is not known.

The V and J ends lost 0 bases and 6 bases respectively, with 10 bases between them. CDR1 is SGHNT, CDR2 YENEEA, per germline. CDR3 length equals 14 residues. The chain couples TRBV11-3 to TRBJ2-3; possibly TRBD2 for D (5 bases). Specimen: sorted CD4+, CD8+, or CD8+CD57+ T cells (not recorded which) from PBMCs. This sequence was found in a human donor with aplastic anemia. This CDR3 is CASSLERAPDTQYF. CDR3 bases: TGTGCCAGCAGCTTAGAGCGGGCTCCCGATACGCAGTATTTT.